This record concerns one T cell receptor (beta chain) sequence. This clone's antigen is unknown. No clone much larger than this one lies a single base away; base qualities are absent. This specimen comes from a study of CD8+ T cells in alopecia areata (dated by TCRdb to between 2017 and 2018). Some background on the complete study: Treated patients were enrolled in an open-label pilot trial of oral tofacitinib at 5 to 10 mg twice daily for moderate-to-severe alopecia areata. Patients received tofacitinib for 6 to 18 months and were then followed off drug for 6 months to check for delayed response and recurrence. Disease severity in treated patients was measured with the SALT score, which quantifies the percentage of affected scalp surface area. High-throughput TCRbeta sequencing was used to examine T cell clonal expansion in alopecia areata in both the C3H/HeJ mouse model and human patients. On the human side, TCRbeta sequencing was run on scalp tissue and on sorted CD4+ and CD8+ peripheral blood T cells from healthy controls and from alopecia areata patients with either patchy or totalis/universalis disease. Patients on tofacitinib were biopsied at baseline and after 4 and 24 weeks of treatment, and several of the patients also had a later scalp biopsy. Clonality in the scalp was compared among normal scalp (n=4), patchy alopecia areata scalp (n=8), and alopecia totalis/universalis scalp (n=8). RNA was extracted with the PAXgene miRNA kit for fixed scalp, the miRNeasy kit for PBMCs, and the RNeasy kit for mouse skin. Amplification of TCRbeta CDR3 regions was done by immunoSEQ multiplex PCR using 35 Vbeta forward primers and 13 Jbeta reverse primers. Broad study findings and their caveats: Shared TCR sequences between patients were less evident than in mice, which may be partly attributable to HLA diversity in the patient population. Scalp clonality and the number of expanded CD8+ clones among the top 100 scalp clones were significantly decreased by tofacitinib. Resident alphabeta T cells in normal human skin are also sequenced, complicating scalp TCR repertoire analysis, unlike mouse skin dominated by gammadelta T cells. Compared with normal scalp, lesional scalp, particularly in alopecia totalis/universalis, had higher clonality and more expanded CD8+ clones, which suggests antigenic drive. Many expanded lesional clones were found to persist in scalp and blood during tofacitinib treatment, and relapse after treatment cessation may be partly explained by this persistence. Because the treated cohort was small and included a single nonresponder, larger studies are needed to assess links between baseline CD8+ expansion and response.

Library generation was performed with the immunoSEQ multiplex PCR assay. RNA was extracted from all samples and reverse transcribed into cDNA as template for TCR sequencing. First-strand cDNA was synthesized using SuperScript III with a 2:1 mix of oligo-dT and random hexamers. Amplification bias was assessed with a synthetic immune receptor repertoire, and residual bias was removed computationally. Under the source paper's analysis protocol: Raw reads were preprocessed to remove errors, and CDR3 was defined according to IMGT conventions as the region from the conserved cysteine to phenylalanine. To get clonality, Shannon entropy was normalized by log2 of the number of productive unique TCRs and the result was subtracted from 1. Whether scalp clones were CD4 or CD8 was inferred by matching scalp TCRbeta sequences against CD4 and CD8 repertoires sorted from blood. As stored in TCRdb, this immuneACCESS dataset retains in-frame rearrangements with V and J assigned. A fraction of the clones does not appear; measured against another copy, unresolved V genes explain less than half of the discrepancy, and the remainder lacks a known reason. V and J calls and clone size are given by that table; D and trimming were obtained from the DNA. The sample table contains some 110,000 clones; only one count was recorded for about 61% of them. The ten largest clones take up more than 25% of the sample.

The time point label of this sample denotes: less than five weeks on oral tofacitinib. The treatment or condition label corresponds to: oral pan-JAK inhibitor, 5-10 mg twice daily. From alopecia areata patients, peripheral blood was collected along with lesional scalp punch biopsies. PBMCs were isolated by density centrifugation and stained for CD3, CD4 and CD8, after which CD4+ and CD8+ T cells were sorted on a FACSAria. The cysteine opens and the phenylalanine closes a CDR3 of 11 amino acids. Only the CDR3 DNA stays, 33 bases, in frame from base 1. Trimming leaves V shorter by 4 bases and J shorter by 8 bases, with the junction holding 4 bases beyond the gene matches. CDR1 and CDR2 were assigned from the germline V gene as SQVTM and ANQGSEA.

The sample was CD8+ T cells sorted from blood, taken at week 4, from a patient treated with tofacitinib. The receptor's source is a human donor with alopecia areata. The chain joins TRBV29-1 to TRBJ1-2, and 7 junction bases match TRBD1. The CDR3 protein sequence reads: CSVGQGEGYTF. The sequenced DNA: TGCAGCGTTGGACAGGGTGAGGGCTACACCTTC.